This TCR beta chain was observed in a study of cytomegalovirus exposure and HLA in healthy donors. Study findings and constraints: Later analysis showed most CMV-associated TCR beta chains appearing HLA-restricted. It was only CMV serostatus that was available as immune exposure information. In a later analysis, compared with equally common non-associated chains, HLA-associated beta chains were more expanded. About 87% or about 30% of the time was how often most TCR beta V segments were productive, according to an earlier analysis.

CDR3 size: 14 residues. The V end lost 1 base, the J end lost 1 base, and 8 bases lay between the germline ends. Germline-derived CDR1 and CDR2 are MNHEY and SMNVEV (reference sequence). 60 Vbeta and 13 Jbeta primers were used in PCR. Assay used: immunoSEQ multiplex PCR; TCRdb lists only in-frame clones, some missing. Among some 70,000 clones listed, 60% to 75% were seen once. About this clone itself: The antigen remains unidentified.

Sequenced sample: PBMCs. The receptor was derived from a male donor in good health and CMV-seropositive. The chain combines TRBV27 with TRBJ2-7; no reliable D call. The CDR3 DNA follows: TGTGCCAGCAGTTTATTGGCAGGTTCCTACGAGCAGTACTTC. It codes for CASSLLAGSYEQYF.